This T cell receptor (beta chain) emerged from a study of blood T cell repertoires in COVID-19 (dated by TCRdb to 2019 to 2021). Turning to the overall study: Samples from collaborators originated in the United States, Italy and Spain and spanned both the acute and convalescent phases of COVID-19. The prospective study material was composed of cDNA or gDNA derived from T cells, B-cell-depleted T cells, or PBMCs. Deeply sampled blood TCRbeta repertoires from subjects exposed to, actively infected with, or recovered from COVID-19 were included in the dataset. A freely available public database, intended as a resource for researchers studying the immune response to SARS-CoV-2, is where the repertoires were released. The samples were drawn from the first 160 participants of the ongoing ImmuneRACE study and from 950 to 1,500 subjects provided by 6 global collaborators. Sample metadata almost always included a de-identified subject ID, COVID-19 status, age in years and sex. Where available, HLA class I and class II types were obtained from metadata supplied by the sample provider rather than from assay-based typing. What the study reported, not specific to this receptor: The amount of clinical and demographic metadata varied by source and participant and was provided uncurated.

TCRbeta CDR3 regions were amplified from genomic DNA by means of the immunoSEQ Assay, a bias-controlled multiplex PCR. In the source study's methods: The number of nucleated cells in each sample was estimated from the amplification of reference gene primers within the assay. To quantify the absolute abundance of each unique TCRbeta CDR3 rearrangement, sequence reads were collapsed and filtered. For each sample, productive Simpson clonality was calculated as the square root of Simpson's diversity index across productive rearrangements. What TCRdb holds here is the immuneACCESS table cut down to in-frame rearrangements. Part of the clones is not present; checked against another copy, under half of the missing clones reflect an unresolved V gene, and the others are unexplained. That table supplies the V and J calls and clone size; D and trimming were determined from the DNA. Counted in this sample were about 190,000 clones; under 80% of them appeared once. The top ten clonotypes cover approximately 13% of the sample.

Another Seattle source contributed samples from volunteer blood donors who had recovered from COVID-19. Collaborating institutions collected whole blood in K2EDTA tubes following their own protocols. Collaborator samples were shipped for TCRbeta analysis as frozen whole blood, isolated PBMCs, or DNA extracted from either sample type. Of note for this clone: Its target antigen remains unknown. The record has no base qualities; no much larger clone is one base away.

The specimen was peripheral blood. This receptor was taken from a man aged 50-59 years who had recovered from COVID-19.

The CDR3 region has the sequence CASSLPDSYEQYF. The DNA reads as follows: TGTGCCAGCAGCCTACCGGACAGCTACGAGCAGTACTTC. The rearranged chain carries TRBV11-2 and TRBJ2-7, and TRBD1 may be the D gene, going by 6 matching bases. The CDR3 runs 13 amino acids, cysteine and phenylalanine included. Only the CDR3 region is kept as DNA, spanning 39 bases read in frame from base 1. Trimming at the junction amounts to 5 bases on V and 3 bases on J, and the germline ends lie 11 bases apart. CDR1 and CDR2, looked up from the germline V gene, are SGHAT and FQNNGV.